This T cell receptor beta chain was documented in a study of cytomegalovirus exposure and HLA in healthy donors. This clone has just a few counts. Antigen specificity is unknown. PCR was performed using 60 Vbeta and 13 Jbeta primers. The table came from immunoSEQ multiplex PCR; TCRdb's copy has only in-frame clones and leaves some out. The sample shows 150,000 to 200,000 clones, around 80% of them seen only once. Study-wide points: Analysis performed later found over 15,000 TCR beta sequences associated with HLA alleles at 0.05 false discovery rate. As confirmed in vitro, three CMV-associated chains were specific for CMV antigens. The records held CMV serostatus as the only immune exposure information.

Participants comprised healthy donors of bone marrow. The CDR3 is 14 amino acids. CDR1 is MNHNY, CDR2 SVGAGI, per germline (reference sequence). The rearrangement uses TRBV6-6 and TRBJ2-5; the D gene is possibly TRBD1 (7 bases). The end of the DNA aligns better with TRBJ2-7, so the J call may be wrong. The sequenced sample consisted of PBMCs. This TCR was sampled from a woman in her forties in good health and CMV-seronegative. The chain's CDR3 is CASSTGDGGDEQYF. Written as DNA, the CDR3 is TGTGCCAGCAGTACAGGGGACGGAGGGGACGAGCAGTACTTC.